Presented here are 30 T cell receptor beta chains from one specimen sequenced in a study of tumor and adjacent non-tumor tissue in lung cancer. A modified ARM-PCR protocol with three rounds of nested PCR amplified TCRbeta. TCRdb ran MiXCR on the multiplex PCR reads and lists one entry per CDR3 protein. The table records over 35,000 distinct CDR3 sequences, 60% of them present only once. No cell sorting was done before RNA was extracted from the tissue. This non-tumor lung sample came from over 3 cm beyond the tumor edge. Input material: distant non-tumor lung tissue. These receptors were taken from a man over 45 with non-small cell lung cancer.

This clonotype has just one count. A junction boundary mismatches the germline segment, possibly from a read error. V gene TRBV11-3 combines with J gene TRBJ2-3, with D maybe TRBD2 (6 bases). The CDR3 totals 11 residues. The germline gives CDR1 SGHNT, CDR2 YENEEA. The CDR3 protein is CAGSGGDTQYF. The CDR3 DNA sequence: TGTGCCGGCAGCGGAGGGGATACGCAGTATTTC.

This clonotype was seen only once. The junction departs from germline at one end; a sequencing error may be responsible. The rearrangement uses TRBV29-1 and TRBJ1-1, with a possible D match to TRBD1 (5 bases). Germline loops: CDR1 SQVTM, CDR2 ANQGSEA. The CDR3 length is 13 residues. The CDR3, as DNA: TGTAGCGTTGCAGAGGGGATGAATACTGAAGCTTTCTTT. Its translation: CSVAEGMNTEAFF.

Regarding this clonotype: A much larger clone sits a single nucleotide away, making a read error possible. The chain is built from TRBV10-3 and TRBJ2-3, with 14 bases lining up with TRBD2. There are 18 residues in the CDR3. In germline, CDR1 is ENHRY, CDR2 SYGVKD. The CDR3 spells CAISEPRLAGGPRDTKYF. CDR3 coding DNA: TGTGCCATCAGTGAGCCTAGACTAGCGGGAGGGCCGAGAGATACGAAGTATTTT.

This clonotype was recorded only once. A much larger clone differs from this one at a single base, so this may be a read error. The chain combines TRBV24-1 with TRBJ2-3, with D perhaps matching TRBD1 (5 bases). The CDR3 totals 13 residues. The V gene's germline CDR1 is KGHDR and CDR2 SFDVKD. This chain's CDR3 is CATTDTDTGTQYF. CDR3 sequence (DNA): TGTGCCACCACCGACACAGACACAGGTACGCAGTATTTT.

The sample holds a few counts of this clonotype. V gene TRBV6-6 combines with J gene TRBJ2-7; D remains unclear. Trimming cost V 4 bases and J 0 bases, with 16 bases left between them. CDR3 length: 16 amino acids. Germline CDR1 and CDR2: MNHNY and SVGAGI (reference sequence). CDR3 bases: TGTGCCAGCAGTTGCTCCCCGGGCCCGAGCTCCTACGAGCAGTACTTC. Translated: CASSCSPGPSSYEQYF.

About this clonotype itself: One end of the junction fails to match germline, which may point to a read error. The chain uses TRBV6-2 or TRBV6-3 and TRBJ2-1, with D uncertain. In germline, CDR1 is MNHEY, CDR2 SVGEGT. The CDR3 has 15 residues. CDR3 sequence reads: CANSYPLVTHNEQFF. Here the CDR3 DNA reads TGTGCCAACAGTTACCCACTTGTTACACACAATGAACAGTTCTTC.

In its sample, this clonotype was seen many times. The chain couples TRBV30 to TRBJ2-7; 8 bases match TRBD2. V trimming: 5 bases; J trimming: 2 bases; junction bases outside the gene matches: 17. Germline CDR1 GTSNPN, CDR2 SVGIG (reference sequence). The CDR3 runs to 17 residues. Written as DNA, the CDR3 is TGTGCCTGGCACAGGAAATCTAGCGGGCGAATTGCCTACGAGCAGTACTTC. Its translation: CAWHRKSSGRIAYEQYF. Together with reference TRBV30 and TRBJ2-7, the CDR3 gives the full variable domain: SQTIHQWPATLVQPVGSPLSLECTVEGTSNPNLYWYRQAAGRGLQLLFYSVGIGQISSEVPQNLSASRPQDRQFILSSKKLLLSDSGFYLCAWHRKSSGRIAYEQYFGPGTRLTVT.

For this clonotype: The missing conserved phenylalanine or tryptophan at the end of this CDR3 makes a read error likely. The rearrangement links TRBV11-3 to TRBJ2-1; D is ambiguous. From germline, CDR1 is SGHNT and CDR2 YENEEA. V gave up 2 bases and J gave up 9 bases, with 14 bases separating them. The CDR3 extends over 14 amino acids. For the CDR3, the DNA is TGTGCCAGCAGCTTAAGCCACGGGTATATTGAGCAGTTCCTC. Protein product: CASSLSHGYIEQFL.

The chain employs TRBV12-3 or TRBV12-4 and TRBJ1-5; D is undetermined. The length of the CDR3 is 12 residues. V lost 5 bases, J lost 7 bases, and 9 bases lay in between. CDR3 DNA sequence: TGTGCCAGCAGTCTCGCCGGACAGCCCCAGCATTTT. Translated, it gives CASSLAGQPQHF.

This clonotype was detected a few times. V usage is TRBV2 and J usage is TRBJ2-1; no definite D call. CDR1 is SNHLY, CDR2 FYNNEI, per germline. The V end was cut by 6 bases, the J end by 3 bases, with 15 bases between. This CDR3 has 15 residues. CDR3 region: CASRKSESSYNEQFF. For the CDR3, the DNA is TGTGCCAGCAGGAAAAGCGAGAGCAGCTACAATGAGCAGTTCTTC.

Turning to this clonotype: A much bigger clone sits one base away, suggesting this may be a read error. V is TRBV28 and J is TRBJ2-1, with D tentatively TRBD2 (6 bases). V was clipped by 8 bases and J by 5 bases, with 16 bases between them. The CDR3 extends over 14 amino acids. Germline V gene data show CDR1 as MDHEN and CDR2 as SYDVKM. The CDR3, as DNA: TGTGCCAGCGTTCGGCTAGCGAGAAACAATGAGCAGTTCTTC. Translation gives CASVRLARNNEQFF. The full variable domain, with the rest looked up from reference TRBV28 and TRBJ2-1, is DVKVTQSSRYLVKRTGEKVFLECVQDMDHENMFWYRQDPGLGLRLIYFSYDVKMKEKGDIPEGYSVSREKKERFSLILESASTNQTSMYLCASVRLARNNEQFFGPGTRLTVL.

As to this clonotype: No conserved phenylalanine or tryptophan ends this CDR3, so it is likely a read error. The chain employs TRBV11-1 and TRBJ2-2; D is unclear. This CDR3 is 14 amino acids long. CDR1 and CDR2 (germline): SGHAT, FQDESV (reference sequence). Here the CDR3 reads CSSSFQCRPGELFS. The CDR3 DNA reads TGTTCCAGCAGTTTTCAGTGTCGGCCCGGGGAGCTGTTTAGT.

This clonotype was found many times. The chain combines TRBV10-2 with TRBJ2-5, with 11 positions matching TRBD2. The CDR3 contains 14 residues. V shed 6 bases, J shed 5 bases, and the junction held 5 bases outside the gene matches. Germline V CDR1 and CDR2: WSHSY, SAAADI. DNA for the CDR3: TGCGCCAGCAGCACGGGACTAGCGGTGGAGACCCAGTACTTC. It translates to CASSTGLAVETQYF.

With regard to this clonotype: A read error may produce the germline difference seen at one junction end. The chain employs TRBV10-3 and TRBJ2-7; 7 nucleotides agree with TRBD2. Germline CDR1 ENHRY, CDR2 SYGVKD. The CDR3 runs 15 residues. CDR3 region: CAISDSGGTNDEQYF. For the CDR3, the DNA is TGTGCCATCAGTGATTCAGGAGGGACTAACGACGAACAGTACTTC.

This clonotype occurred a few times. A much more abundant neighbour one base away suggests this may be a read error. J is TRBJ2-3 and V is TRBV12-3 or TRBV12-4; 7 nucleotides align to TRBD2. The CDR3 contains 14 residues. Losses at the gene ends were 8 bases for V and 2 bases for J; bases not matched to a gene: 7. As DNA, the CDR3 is TGTGCCAGCTACCCGGGGGGTAACACAGATACGCAGTATTTT. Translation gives CASYPGGNTDTQYF.

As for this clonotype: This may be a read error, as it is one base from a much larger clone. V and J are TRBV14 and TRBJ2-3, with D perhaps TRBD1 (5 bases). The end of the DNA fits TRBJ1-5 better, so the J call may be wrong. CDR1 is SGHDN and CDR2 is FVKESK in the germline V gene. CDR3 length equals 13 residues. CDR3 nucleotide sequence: TGTGCCAGCAGGTACAGGAGCACAGATACGCAGCATTTT. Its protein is CASRYRSTDTQHF.

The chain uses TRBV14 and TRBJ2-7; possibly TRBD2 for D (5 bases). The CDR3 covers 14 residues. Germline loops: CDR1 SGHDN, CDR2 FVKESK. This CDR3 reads CISSRNGEGWEQYF. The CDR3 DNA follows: TGTATCAGCAGCCGAAATGGAGAGGGATGGGAGCAGTACTTC.

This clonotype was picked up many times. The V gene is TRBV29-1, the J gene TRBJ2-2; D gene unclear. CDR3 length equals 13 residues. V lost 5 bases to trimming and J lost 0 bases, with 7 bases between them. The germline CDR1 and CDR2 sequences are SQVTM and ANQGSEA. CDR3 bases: TGCAGCGTTCAGGATACGAACACCGGGGAGCTGTTTTTT. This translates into CSVQDTNTGELFF.

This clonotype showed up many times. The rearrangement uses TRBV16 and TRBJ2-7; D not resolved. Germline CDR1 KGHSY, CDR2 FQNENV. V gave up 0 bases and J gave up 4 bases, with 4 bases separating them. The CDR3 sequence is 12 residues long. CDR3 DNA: TGTGCCAGCAGCCAATCAGGTTACGAGCAGTACTTC. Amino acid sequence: CASSQSGYEQYF.

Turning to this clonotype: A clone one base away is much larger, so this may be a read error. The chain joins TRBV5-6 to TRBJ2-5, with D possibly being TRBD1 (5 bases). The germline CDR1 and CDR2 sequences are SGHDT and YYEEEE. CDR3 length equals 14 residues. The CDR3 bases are TGTGCCAGGAGCTTAACAGGCCTCCAAGAGACCCAGTACTTC. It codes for CARSLTGLQETQYF.

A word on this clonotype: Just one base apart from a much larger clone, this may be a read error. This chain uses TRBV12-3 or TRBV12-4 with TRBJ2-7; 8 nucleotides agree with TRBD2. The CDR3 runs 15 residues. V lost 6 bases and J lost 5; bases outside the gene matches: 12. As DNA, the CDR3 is TGTGCCAGCAGCCCGACTAGCGAGAGACAGAACGAGCAGTACTTC. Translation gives CASSPTSERQNEQYF.

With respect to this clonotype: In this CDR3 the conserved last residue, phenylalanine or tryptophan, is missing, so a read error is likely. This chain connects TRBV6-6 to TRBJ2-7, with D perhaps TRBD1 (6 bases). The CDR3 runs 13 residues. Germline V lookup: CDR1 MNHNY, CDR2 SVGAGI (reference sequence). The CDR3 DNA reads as TGTGTCAGCAGTTCGACAGGATACTACGAGCAGTACTCC. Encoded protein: CVSSSTGYYEQYS.

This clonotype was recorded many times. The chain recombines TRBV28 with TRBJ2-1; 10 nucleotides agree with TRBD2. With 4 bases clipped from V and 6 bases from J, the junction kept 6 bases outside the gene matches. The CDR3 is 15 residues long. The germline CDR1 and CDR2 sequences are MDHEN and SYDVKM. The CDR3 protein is CASSSSGGAGNEQFF. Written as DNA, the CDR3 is TGTGCCAGCAGTTCCAGCGGGGGGGCAGGCAATGAGCAGTTCTTC. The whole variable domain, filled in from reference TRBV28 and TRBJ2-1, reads DVKVTQSSRYLVKRTGEKVFLECVQDMDHENMFWYRQDPGLGLRLIYFSYDVKMKEKGDIPEGYSVSREKKERFSLILESASTNQTSMYLCASSSSGGAGNEQFFGPGTRLTVL.

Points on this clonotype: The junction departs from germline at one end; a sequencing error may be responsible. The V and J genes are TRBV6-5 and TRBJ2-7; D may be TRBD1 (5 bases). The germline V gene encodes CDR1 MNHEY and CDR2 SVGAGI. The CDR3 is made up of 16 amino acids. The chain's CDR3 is CVSSPSWTTSSYEQYF. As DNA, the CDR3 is TGTGTCAGCAGTCCCTCCTGGACAACAAGCTCCTACGAGCAGTACTTC.

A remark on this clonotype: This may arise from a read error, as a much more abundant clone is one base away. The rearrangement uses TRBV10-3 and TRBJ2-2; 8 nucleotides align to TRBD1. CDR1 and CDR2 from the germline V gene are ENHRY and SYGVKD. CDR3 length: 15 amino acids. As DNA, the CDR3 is TGTGCCATCTGTGAGGGACAGGCGAACACCGGGGAGCTGTTTTTT. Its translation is CAICEGQANTGELFF.

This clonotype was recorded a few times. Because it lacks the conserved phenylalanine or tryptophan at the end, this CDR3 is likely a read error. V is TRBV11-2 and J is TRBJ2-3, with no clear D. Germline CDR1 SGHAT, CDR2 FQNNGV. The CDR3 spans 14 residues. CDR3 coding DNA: TGTGCCAGCAGCTCCATGTTGCCCACAGATACACAGTATGTT. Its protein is CASSSMLPTDTQYV.

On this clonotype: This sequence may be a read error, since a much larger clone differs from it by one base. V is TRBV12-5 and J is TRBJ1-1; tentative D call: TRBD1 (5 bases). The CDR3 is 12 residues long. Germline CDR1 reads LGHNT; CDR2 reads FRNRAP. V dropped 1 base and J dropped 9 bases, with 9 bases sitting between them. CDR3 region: CASGLGQRKAFF. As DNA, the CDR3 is TGTGCTAGTGGTTTGGGACAGAGGAAAGCTTTCTTT.

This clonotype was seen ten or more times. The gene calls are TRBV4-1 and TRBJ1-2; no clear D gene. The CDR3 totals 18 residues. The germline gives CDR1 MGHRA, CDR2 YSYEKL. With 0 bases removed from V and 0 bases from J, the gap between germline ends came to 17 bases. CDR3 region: CASSQDIWSGLSNYGYTF. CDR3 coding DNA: TGCGCCAGCAGCCAAGATATTTGGTCGGGTTTATCTAACTATGGCTACACCTTC.

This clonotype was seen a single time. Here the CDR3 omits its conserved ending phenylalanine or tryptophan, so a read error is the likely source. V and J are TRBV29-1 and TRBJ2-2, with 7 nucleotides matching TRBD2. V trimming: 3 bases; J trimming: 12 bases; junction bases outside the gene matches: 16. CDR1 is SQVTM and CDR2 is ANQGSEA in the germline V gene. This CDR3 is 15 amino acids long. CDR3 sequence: CSVDYGGGNTGKLFY. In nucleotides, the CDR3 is TGCAGCGTTGATTATGGGGGAGGGAACACCGGTAAGCTGTTTTAT.

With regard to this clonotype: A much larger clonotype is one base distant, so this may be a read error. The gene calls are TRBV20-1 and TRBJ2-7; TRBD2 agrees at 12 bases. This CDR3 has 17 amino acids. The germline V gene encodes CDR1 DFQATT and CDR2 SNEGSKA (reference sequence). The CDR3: CCASGQETSGSSREQYF. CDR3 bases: TGCTGTGCTAGCGGGCAGGAGACTAGCGGGAGTTCGCGGGAGCAGTACTTC.